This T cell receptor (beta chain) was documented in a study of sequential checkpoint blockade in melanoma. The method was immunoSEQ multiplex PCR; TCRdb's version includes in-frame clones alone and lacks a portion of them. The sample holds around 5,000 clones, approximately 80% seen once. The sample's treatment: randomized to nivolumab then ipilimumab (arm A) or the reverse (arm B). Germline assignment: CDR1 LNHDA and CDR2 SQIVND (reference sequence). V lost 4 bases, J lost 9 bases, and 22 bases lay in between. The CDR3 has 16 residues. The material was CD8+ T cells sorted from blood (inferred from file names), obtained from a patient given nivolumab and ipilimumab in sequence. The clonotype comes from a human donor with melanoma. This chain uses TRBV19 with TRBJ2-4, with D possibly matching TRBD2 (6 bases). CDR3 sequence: CASSSNPGTLALIQYF. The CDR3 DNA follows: TGTGCCAGTAGTAGTAATCCCGGGACTTTGGCCCTCATTCAGTACTTC.